The entry below gives a single T cell receptor beta chain sequence along with its context. This clonotype was recorded many times. Its antigen has not been determined. Base quality data are lacking; no much larger clone is found one base away. Libraries were prepared through 5' RACE. The sequencer was a NextSeq 500. To allow correction of PCR and sequencing errors, the TCR library protocol tagged every TCR cDNA molecule with a unique molecular identifier. The authors processed their data as follows. Decombinator tools were used for TCR identification, UMI-based error correction and CDR3 extraction. TCRs above a frequency of 2 per 1,000, corresponding to the top 1% of the tumor frequency distribution, were defined as expanded. Renyi diversity was calculated using the R vegan package after each repertoire was subsampled 100 times to 5,000 TCRs. CDR3 similarity networks were built from amino acid triplet string-kernel similarity, with CDR3s being connected when pairwise similarity was above 0.82. TCRdb trimmed public reads at Q25 via fastp, called clones via MiXCR and kept in-frame beta chains. Every entry covers one CDR3 protein and lists the most common genes and DNA from its rows. The V and J calls reflect TCRdb's pipeline rather than the authors' work. In this sample the table shows 20,000 to 25,000 distinct CDR3 sequences, around 7% of which occur a single time. The top ten hold roughly an eighth of the sample.

This record comes from a study of spatial heterogeneity in lung cancer (dated by TCRdb to between 2019 and 2020). In the study overall: More beta-chain than alpha-chain transcripts were consistently detected, likely reflecting higher beta-chain transcript abundance. In non-small cell lung cancer, the study made a quantitative comparison of TCR alpha and beta repertoires among multiple tumor regions, matched nontumor lung and blood. Nonsynonymous mutation counts, determined by whole-exome sequencing of tumor tissue, were related to features of the TCR repertoire. In the raw uncorrected reads, each unique combination of TCR and UMI appeared more than ten times on average. Both alpha and beta chains were TCR-sequenced in approximately 220 tumor regions, around 65 matched nontumor lung samples and approximately 50 PBMC samples obtained at surgery.

Study-level results and caveats: Additional single-cell paired TCR alpha and beta sequencing was considered necessary to confirm, at a functional level, the hypothesis that regional TCRs recognize regional mutations. Ubiquitous expanded tumor TCRs showed up in blood more often at tumor resection than at routine follow-up.

Its CDR3 holds 11 amino acids, cysteine through phenylalanine. Only CDR3 DNA remains: 33 bases, in frame from the first base. The germline V gene gives CDR1 as MNHEY and CDR2 as SVGAGI. V loses 6 bases, J loses 10 bases, and the germline ends lie 9 bases apart. The time point label on this specimen signifies: sample taken at primary tumor resection. Donors were 72 patients with early-stage, untreated non-small cell lung cancer from the lung TRACERx cohort. Without any cell sorting, TCR sequencing was performed on whole RNA extracted either from tumor and nontumor lung tissue or from cryopreserved PBMC samples. Only patients with enough RNA available from two or more tumor regions were chosen for TCR sequencing.

The material was PBMCs, obtained at surgery. This receptor chain uses TRBV6-5 and TRBJ1-4; TRBD1 is a possible D gene, resting on 5 matching bases. This clonotype was sampled from a male donor with early-stage non-small cell lung cancer. The CDR3 has the sequence CASRHTGKLFF. In nucleotides, the sequence is TGTGCCAGCAGGCACACAGGAAAACTGTTTTTT.